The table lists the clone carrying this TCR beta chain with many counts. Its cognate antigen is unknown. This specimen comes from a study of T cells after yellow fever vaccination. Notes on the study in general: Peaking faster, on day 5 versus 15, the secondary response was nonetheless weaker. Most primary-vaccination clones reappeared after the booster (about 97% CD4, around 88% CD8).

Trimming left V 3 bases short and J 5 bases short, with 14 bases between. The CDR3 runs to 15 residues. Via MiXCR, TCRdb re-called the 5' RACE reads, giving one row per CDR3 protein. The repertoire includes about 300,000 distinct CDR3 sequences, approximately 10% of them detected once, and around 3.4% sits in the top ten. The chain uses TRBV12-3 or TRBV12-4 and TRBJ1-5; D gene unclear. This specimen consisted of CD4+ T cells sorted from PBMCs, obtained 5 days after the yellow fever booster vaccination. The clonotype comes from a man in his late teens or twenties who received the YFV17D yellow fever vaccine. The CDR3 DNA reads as TGTGCCAGCAGTTTCGTCGACGTCGGGTATCAGCCCCAGCATTTT. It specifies CASSFVDVGYQPQHF.